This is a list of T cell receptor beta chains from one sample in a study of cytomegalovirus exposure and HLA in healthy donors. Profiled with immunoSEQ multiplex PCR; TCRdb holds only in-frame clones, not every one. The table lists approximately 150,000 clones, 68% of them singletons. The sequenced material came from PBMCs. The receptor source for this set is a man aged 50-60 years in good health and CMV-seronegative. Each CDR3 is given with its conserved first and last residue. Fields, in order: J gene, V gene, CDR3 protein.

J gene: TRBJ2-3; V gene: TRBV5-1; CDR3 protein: CASSSPDRGTDTQYF
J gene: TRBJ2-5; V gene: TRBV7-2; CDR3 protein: CASSLERGLLETQYF
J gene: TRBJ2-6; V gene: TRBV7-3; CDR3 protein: CASSPTQATGANVLTF
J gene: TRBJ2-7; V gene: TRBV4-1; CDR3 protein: CASSQVSGTSGGGEQYF
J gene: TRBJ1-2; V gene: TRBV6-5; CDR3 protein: CASRNTGDYGYTF
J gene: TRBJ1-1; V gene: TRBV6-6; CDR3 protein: CASSYSALNTEAFF
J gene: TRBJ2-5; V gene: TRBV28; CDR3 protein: CASSLRDRAGKTQYF
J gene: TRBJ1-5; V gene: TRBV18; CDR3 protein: CASSPLGGAENQPQHF
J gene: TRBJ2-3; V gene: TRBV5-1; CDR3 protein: CASSFERGGIRKTDTQYF
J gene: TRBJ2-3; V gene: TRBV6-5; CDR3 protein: CASSQGPGTDTQYF
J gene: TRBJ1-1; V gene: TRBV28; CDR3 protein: CASSPPRGGYTEAFF
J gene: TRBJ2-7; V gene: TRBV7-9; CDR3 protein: CASSHTGTGSYEQYF
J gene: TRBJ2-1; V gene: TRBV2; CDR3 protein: CASTRRDEQFF
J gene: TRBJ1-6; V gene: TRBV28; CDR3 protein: CASSSSGGSPPGLPLHF
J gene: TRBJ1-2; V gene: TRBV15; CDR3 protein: CATSRDKGASYGYTF
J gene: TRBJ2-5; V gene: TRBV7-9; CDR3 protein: CASRRDRLRETQYF
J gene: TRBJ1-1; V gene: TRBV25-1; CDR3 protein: CASSDRETGGFTEAFF
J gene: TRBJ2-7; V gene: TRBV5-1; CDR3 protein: CASSTDSYEQYF
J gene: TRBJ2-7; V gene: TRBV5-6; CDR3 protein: CASSEWSGAYEQYF
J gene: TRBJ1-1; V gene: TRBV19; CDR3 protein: CASSMGRWDTEAFF
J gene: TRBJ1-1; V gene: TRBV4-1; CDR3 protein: CASSQEPGGPSGNTEAFF
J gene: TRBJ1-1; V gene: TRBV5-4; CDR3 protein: CASSPPKGASNTEAFF
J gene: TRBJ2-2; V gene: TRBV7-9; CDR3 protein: CASSKTGVPNTGELFF
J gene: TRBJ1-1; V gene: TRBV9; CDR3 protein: CASSVDPGSNTEAFF
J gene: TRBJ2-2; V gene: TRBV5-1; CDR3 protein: CASSSTSGHTGELFF
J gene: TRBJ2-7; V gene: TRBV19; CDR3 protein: CATRDRSYEQYF
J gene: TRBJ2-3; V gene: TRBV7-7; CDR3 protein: CASTPFNTDTQYF
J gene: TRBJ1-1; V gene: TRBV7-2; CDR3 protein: CASSSPLTALNTEAFF
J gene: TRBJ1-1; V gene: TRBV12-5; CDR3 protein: CASADARALNTEAFF
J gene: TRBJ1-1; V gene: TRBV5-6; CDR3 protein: CASSPQNTEAFF
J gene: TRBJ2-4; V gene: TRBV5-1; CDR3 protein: CASSVAGEKNIQYF
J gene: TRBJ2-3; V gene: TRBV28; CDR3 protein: CASSLLATDTQYF
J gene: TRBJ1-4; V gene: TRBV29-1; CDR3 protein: CSVVQGEEEKLFF
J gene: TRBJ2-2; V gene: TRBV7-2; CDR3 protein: CASSLGTPNTGELFF
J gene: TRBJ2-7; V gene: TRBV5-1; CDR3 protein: CASGPGTSYYEQYF
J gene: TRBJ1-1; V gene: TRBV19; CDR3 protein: CASSGSGASNTEAFF
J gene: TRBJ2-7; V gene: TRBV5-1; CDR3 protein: CASSRGGTGDDEQYF
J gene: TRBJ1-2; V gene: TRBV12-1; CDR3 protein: CASSFGQIYGYTF
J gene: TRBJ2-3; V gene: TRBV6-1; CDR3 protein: CASRLRVLTDTQYF
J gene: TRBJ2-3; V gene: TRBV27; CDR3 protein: CASSLYLPGDTDTQYF
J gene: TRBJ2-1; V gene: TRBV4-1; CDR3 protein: CASSQGQGLFEQFF
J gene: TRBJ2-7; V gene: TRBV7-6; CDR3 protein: CASSSPFEAGGYEQYF
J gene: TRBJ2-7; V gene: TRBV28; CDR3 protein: CASRRRQGGSYEQYF
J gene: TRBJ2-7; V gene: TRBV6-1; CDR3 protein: CASGGTGGYYEQYF
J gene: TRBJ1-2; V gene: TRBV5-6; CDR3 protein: CASSFRDSGSYGYTF